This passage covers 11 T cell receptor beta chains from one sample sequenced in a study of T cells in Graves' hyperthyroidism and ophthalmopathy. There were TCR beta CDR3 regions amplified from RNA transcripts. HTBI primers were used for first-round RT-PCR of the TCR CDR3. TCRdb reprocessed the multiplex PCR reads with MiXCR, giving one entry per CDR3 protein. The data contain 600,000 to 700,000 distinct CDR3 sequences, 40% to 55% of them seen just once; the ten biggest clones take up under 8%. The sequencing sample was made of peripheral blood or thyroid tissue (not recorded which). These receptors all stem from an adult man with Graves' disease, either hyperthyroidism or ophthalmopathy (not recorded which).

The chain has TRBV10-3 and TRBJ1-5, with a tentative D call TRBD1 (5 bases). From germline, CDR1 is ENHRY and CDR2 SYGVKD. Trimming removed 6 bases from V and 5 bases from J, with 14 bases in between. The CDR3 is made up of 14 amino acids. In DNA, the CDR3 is TGTGCCATCAGATCAGGGACGGTTGATCAGCCCCAGCATTTT. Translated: CAIRSGTVDQPQHF.

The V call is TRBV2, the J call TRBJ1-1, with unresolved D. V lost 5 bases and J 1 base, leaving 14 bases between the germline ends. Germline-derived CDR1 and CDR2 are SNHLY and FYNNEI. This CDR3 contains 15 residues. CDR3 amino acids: CASSFIRGQNTEAFF. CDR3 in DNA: TGTGCCAGCAGTTTTATTAGAGGTCAGAACACTGAAGCTTTCTTT.

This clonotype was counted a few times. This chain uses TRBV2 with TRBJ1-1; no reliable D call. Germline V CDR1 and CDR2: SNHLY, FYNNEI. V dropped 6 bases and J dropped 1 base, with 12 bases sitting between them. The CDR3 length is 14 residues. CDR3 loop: CASRGSQENTEAFF. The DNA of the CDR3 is TGTGCCAGCAGAGGTAGTCAGGAGAACACTGAAGCTTTCTTT.

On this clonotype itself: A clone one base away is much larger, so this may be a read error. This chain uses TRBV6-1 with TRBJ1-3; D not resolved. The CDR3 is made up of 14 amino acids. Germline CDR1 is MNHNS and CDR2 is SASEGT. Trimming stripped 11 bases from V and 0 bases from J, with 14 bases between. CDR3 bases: TGTGCCTGCATCGATTTGCCCTCTGGAAACACCATATATTTT. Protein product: CACIDLPSGNTIYF.

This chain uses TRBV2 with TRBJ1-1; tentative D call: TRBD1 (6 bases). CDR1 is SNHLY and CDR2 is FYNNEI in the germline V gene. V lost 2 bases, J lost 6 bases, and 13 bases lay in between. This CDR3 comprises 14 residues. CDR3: CASSERNRDPEAFF. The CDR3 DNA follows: TGTGCCAGCAGTGAAAGAAACAGGGACCCTGAAGCTTTCTTT.

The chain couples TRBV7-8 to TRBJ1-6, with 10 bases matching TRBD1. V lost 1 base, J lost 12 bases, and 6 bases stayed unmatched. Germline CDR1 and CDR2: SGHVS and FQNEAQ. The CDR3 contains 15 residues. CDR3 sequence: CASSLGSGTGVPLHF. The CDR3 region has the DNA TGTGCCAGCAGCTTAGGGTCCGGGACAGGGGTACCCCTCCACTTT.

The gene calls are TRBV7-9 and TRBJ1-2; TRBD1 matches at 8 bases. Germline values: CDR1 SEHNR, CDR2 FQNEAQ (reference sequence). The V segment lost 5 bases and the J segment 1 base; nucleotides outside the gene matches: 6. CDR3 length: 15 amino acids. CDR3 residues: CASSPLTGDNYGYTF. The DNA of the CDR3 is TGTGCCAGCAGCCCCTTGACAGGGGATAACTATGGCTACACCTTC.

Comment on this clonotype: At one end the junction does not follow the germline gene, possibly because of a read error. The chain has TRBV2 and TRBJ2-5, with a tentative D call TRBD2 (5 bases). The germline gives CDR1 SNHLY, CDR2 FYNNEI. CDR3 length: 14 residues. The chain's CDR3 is CAGSPSSLQETQYF. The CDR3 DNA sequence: TGTGCCGGCAGCCCCTCTAGCCTCCAAGAGACCCAGTACTTC.

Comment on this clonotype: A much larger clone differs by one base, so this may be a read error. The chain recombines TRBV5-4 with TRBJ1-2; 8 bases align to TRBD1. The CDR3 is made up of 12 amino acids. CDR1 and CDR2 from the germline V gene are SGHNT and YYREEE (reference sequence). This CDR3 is CASSLAGGGCTF. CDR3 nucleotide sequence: TGTGCCAGCAGCTTGGCAGGGGGCGGCTGCACCTTC.

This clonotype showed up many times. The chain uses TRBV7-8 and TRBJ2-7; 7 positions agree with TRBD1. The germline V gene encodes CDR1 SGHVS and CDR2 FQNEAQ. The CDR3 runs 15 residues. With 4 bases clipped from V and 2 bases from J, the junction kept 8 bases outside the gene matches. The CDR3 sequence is CASSSGTVTTYEQYF. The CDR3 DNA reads TGTGCCAGCAGCTCCGGGACAGTTACTACCTACGAGCAGTACTTC.

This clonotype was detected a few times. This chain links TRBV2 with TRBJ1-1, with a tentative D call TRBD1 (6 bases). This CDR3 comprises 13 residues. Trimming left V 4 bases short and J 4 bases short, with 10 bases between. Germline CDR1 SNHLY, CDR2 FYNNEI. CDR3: CASSGGRGTEAFF. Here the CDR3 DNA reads TGTGCCAGCAGTGGGGGGCGCGGCACTGAAGCTTTCTTT.